This entry lists 29 T cell receptor beta chains sequenced from one sample in a study of T cell responses to AZD1222 COVID-19 vaccine. Data came from immunoSEQ multiplex PCR; TCRdb stores just in-frame clones and leaves some out. The profile shows some 160,000 clones, under 95% of them singletons. The material was peripheral blood, obtained 28 days after the second AZD1222 dose. The receptors were sampled from an adult who received the AZD1222 COVID-19 vaccine.

The V gene is TRBV10-3, the J gene TRBJ2-3; D possibly corresponds to TRBD1 (6 bases). This CDR3 is built from 13 residues. CDR1 is ENHRY and CDR2 is SYGVKD in the germline V gene. Deletions cut 11 bases from V and 5 bases from J, with 17 bases between. The CDR3, as DNA: TGTGCCTCGGAAGCGGAAGGGGGAGATACGCAGTATTTT. Protein: CASEAEGGDTQYF.

This chain connects TRBV24-1 to TRBJ2-5; 9 bases align to TRBD1. Germline V gene lookup returns CDR1 KGHDR and CDR2 SFDVKD. The CDR3 runs 15 residues. V lost 2 bases, J lost 6 bases, and 6 bases stayed unmatched. CDR3 sequence reads: CATSDSRQGGKTQYF. The CDR3 DNA sequence: TGTGCCACCAGTGATTCGAGACAGGGGGGAAAGACCCAGTACTTC.

The V and J genes are TRBV10-2 and TRBJ1-5; TRBD1 aligns across 10 bases. Per the germline V gene, CDR1 is WSHSY and CDR2 is SAAADI. J lost 4 bases, V lost 3 bases, and 3 bases had no gene match. The CDR3 runs to 15 residues. CDR3 sequence (DNA): TGCGCCAGCAGTGACGGGACAGGGGTAAATCAGCCCCAGCATTTT. Translation: CASSDGTGVNQPQHF.

This chain uses TRBV18 with TRBJ1-1; D gene ambiguous. This CDR3 is 17 amino acids long. CDR1 and CDR2 (germline): KGHSH, LQKENI. Trimming removed 3 bases at V and 4 bases at J, with 21 bases between. The CDR3 region is CASSPPRGPIGSTEAFF. In DNA, the CDR3 is TGTGCCAGCTCACCTCCTCGTGGGCCGATAGGTTCCACTGAAGCTTTCTTT. Full variable domain (remainder filled in from reference TRBV18 and TRBJ1-1): NAGVMQNPRHLVRRRGQEARLRCSPMKGHSHVYWYRQLPEEGLKFMVYLQKENIIDESGMPKERFSAEFPKEGPSILRIQQVVRGDSAAYFCASSPPRGPIGSTEAFFGQGTRLTVV.

The J gene is TRBJ1-5, the V gene TRBV3-1 (or the pseudogene TRBV3-2), with 11 bases lining up with TRBD1. V lost 5 bases and J lost 6; bases outside the gene matches: 6. The CDR3 spans 15 residues. The V gene's germline CDR1 is LGHDT and CDR2 YNNKEL (reference sequence). The CDR3, as DNA: TGTGCCAGCAGCTCGGGACAGGGGGTACGTCAGCCCCAGCATTTT. Protein: CASSSGQGVRQPQHF.

The genes are TRBV6-5 and TRBJ1-4, with TRBD1 matching over 9 bases. The CDR3 has 13 amino acids. The V segment lost 8 bases and the J segment 11 bases; nucleotides outside the gene matches: 9. In germline, CDR1 is MNHEY, CDR2 SVGAGI. In nucleotides, the CDR3 is TGTGCCAGCGGAGGACAGGGGATGGGGAAACTGTTTTTT. This translates into CASGGQGMGKLFF.

As DNA, the CDR3 is TGTGCCAGCAGCTCCCCCCTGGGACTAGCGGGAGAAGCCTACGAGCAGTACTTC. Its protein product is CASSSPLGLAGEAYEQYF. This chain uses TRBV7-9 with TRBJ2-7, with 14 nucleotides matching TRBD2. Germline V gene sequence: CDR1 SEHNR, CDR2 FQNEAQ (reference sequence). V lost 4 bases, J lost 2 bases, and 10 bases stayed unmatched. This CDR3 spans 18 amino acids. Together with reference TRBV7-9 and TRBJ2-7, the CDR3 gives the full variable domain: DTGVSQNPRHKITKRGQNVTFRCDPISEHNRLYWYRQTLGQGPEFLTYFQNEAQLEKSRLLSDRFSAERPKGSFSTLEIQRTEQGDSAMYLCASSSPLGLAGEAYEQYFGPGTRLTVT.

The rearrangement joins TRBV5-1 to TRBJ2-5; the match to TRBD2 covers 9 bases. CDR1 is SGHRS and CDR2 is YFSETQ in the germline V gene. The junction had 3 bases not matched to a gene; V was cut back by 4 bases and J by 2 bases. CDR3 length: 14 residues. CDR3: CASSPGLAQETQYF. CDR3 sequence (DNA): TGCGCCAGCAGCCCTGGACTAGCGCAAGAGACCCAGTACTTC. The whole variable domain, filled in from reference TRBV5-1 and TRBJ2-5, reads KAGVTQTPRYLIKTRGQQVTLSCSPISGHRSVSWYQQTPGQGLQFLFEYFSETQRNKGNFPGRFSGRQFSNSRSEMNVSTLELGDSALYLCASSPGLAQETQYFGPGTRLLVL.

This chain uses TRBV6-5 with TRBJ1-2, with 8 bases lining up with TRBD1. This CDR3 spans 15 amino acids. Germline V gene data show CDR1 as MNHEY and CDR2 as SVGAGI. With 2 bases clipped from V and 1 base from J, the junction kept 3 bases outside the gene matches. CDR3 nucleotides: TGTGCCAGCAGTTACGGGACAGGCGATAACTATGGCTACACCTTC. It encodes CASSYGTGDNYGYTF.

The chain carries TRBV21-1 and TRBJ2-1; TRBD1 is the table's D call and was not checked against the DNA. TRBV21-1 is designated a pseudogene. This CDR3 comprises 16 residues. CDR3 sequence: CASSKGWGRLRIEQFF. CDR3 nucleotide sequence: TGTGCCAGCAGCAAAGGTTGGGGGCGGCTTAGAATAGAGCAGTTCTTC.

In DNA, the CDR3 is TGTGCCAGCAGCTTAAACCCGGATGGGCGGCATGAGCAGTTCTTC. The encoded protein is CASSLNPDGRHEQFF. V is TRBV7-9 and J is TRBJ2-1; D is ambiguous. The germline gives CDR1 SEHNR, CDR2 FQNEAQ (reference sequence). The CDR3 loop spans 15 amino acids. V lost 2 bases to trimming and J lost 8 bases, with 16 bases between them.

CDR3: CASSMDRGRIGQYF. DNA of the CDR3: TGTGCCAGTAGTATGGACAGGGGGCGAATCGGGCAGTACTTC. This chain connects TRBV19 to TRBJ2-7, with TRBD1 identical over 11 bases. The V gene's germline CDR1 is LNHDA and CDR2 SQIVND (reference sequence). This CDR3 comprises 14 residues. The J segment lost 9 bases and the V segment lost 3 bases, leaving 7 bases of the junction unmatched.

This clone was counted once. DNA for the CDR3: TGTGCCAGCAGCTTTGGGGGCCCGAACACTGAAGCTTTCTTT. Its translation: CASSFGGPNTEAFF. V usage is TRBV5-5 and J usage is TRBJ1-1, with a weak D call TRBD1 (6 bases). The CDR3 is made up of 14 amino acids. Germline lookup yields CDR1 SGHKS and CDR2 YYEKEE (reference sequence). V lost 2 bases to trimming and J lost 1 base, with 9 bases between them.

V is TRBV6-1 and J is TRBJ2-7, with D perhaps matching TRBD2 (7 bases). The CDR3 length is 14 residues. Trimming shortened V by 3 bases and J by 9 bases, and 18 bases separated the two germline ends. From germline, CDR1 is MNHNS and CDR2 SASEGT. The CDR3 DNA reads TGTGCCAGCAGTGAGGGGGCGGGGGAACTAGTGCAGTACTTC. Protein sequence: CASSEGAGELVQYF.

V and J are TRBV7-8 and TRBJ2-3; no reliable D call. The germline V gene has CDR1 SGHVS and CDR2 FQNEAQ. The ends were cut back, 8 bases at V and 2 bases at J, with 17 bases in the middle. This CDR3 contains 15 residues. CDR3 sequence (DNA): TGTGCCAGCTCCGAACGGCAGATTAACACAGATACGCAGTATTTT. Amino acid sequence: CASSERQINTDTQYF. The full variable domain, in which reference TRBV7-8 and TRBJ2-3 provide the parts outside the CDR3, is GAGVSQSPRYKVAKRGQDVALRCDPISGHVSLFWYQQALGQGPEFLTYFQNEAQLDKSGLPSDRFFAERPEGSVSTLKIQRTQQEDSAVYLCASSERQINTDTQYFGPGTRLTVL.

V usage is TRBV7-3 and J usage is TRBJ2-7; 10 bases are shared with TRBD2. CDR1 and CDR2 from the germline V gene are SGHTA and FQGTGA. The CDR3 spans 15 residues. After removal of 5 bases from V and 0 bases from J, the junction contained 4 bases not matched to a gene. In nucleotides, the CDR3 is TGTGCCAGCAGCGCGGGACTAGCGAACTCCTACGAGCAGTACTTC. Protein product: CASSAGLANSYEQYF.

This clone was observed once. The chain couples TRBV2 to TRBJ1-5, with D possibly being TRBD1 (5 bases). The CDR3 is made up of 14 amino acids. Per the germline V gene, CDR1 is SNHLY and CDR2 is FYNNEI. The germline V and J ends were trimmed by 2 bases and 5 bases, with 10 bases remaining between them. In DNA, the CDR3 is TGTGCCAGCAGTGAACGGGGAGGGGATCAGCCCCAGCATTTT. Its protein is CASSERGGDQPQHF.

V usage is TRBV2 and J usage is TRBJ2-5; TRBD2 agrees at 9 bases. Looked up from germline, CDR1 is SNHLY and CDR2 is FYNNEI. V was clipped by 0 bases and J by 5 bases; unmatched bases: 13. This CDR3 comprises 18 residues. The CDR3 here is CASSEALFRGGARETQYF. The CDR3 region has the DNA TGTGCCAGCAGTGAAGCCCTCTTTCGCGGGGGGGCCCGGGAGACCCAGTACTTC.

This chain connects TRBV19 to TRBJ2-1, with no clear D. Germline lookup yields CDR1 LNHDA and CDR2 SQIVND (reference sequence). V lost 0 bases and J 0 bases, leaving 6 bases between the germline ends. This CDR3 is built from 15 residues. DNA for the CDR3: TGTGCCAGTAGTATAGAAGAGAGCTCCTACAATGAGCAGTTCTTC. It translates to CASSIEESSYNEQFF.

The V and J genes are TRBV19 and TRBJ1-1, with D unclear. CDR3 length: 13 amino acids. The V gene's germline CDR1 is LNHDA and CDR2 SQIVND (reference sequence). With 9 bases removed from V and 6 bases from J, the gap between germline ends came to 17 bases. CDR3 nucleotide sequence: TGTGCCAGCCGAACAGAATACCTGGCTGAAGCTTTCTTT. It yields the protein CASRTEYLAEAFF.

The chain recombines TRBV5-8 with TRBJ1-2; D is unclear. The CDR3 consists of 14 residues. The germline V gene encodes CDR1 SGHTS and CDR2 YDEGEE. V was trimmed by 1 base and J by 6 bases, leaving 13 bases between them. CDR3 region: CASSLSRFQDGYTF. The CDR3 DNA follows: TGTGCCAGCAGCTTGTCGCGGTTTCAGGATGGCTACACCTTC.

The rearrangement joins TRBV11-2 to TRBJ1-1, with 7 bases that match TRBD1. The trim removed 2 bases at V and 4 bases at J, leaving 7 bases unmatched. The CDR3 loop spans 15 amino acids. Looked up from germline, CDR1 is SGHAT and CDR2 is FQNNGV. The DNA for the CDR3 is TGTGCCAGCAGCTTACTGCCGCAGGGGGTCACTGAAGCTTTCTTT. Its translation: CASSLLPQGVTEAFF.

The gene calls are TRBV7-2 and TRBJ2-7; TRBD1 agrees at 9 bases. V dropped 3 bases and J dropped 5; count of bases not matched to a gene: 5. This CDR3 spans 14 amino acids. Germline V gene lookup returns CDR1 SGHTA and CDR2 FQGNSA. CDR3 nucleotides: TGTGCCAGCAGCTTCCTGGGACAGGGTAACGAGCAGTACTTC. This translates into CASSFLGQGNEQYF.

The chain joins TRBV5-4 to TRBJ2-1; D is possibly TRBD2 (6 bases). V shed 4 bases and J shed 4 bases, with 21 bases lying between them. The germline V gene encodes CDR1 SGHNT and CDR2 YYREEE (reference sequence). The length of the CDR3 is 17 residues. The CDR3 reads CASSLGFAGSGYNEQFF. DNA for the CDR3: TGTGCCAGCAGCCTGGGATTTGCGGGGTCGGGATACAATGAGCAGTTCTTC.

V and J are TRBV24-1 and TRBJ1-1, with no clear D. CDR3 length equals 13 residues. The germline V and J ends were trimmed by 6 bases and 1 base, with 8 bases remaining between them. CDR1 and CDR2 (germline): KGHDR, SFDVKD. The CDR3 sequence: CATSYGPNTEAFF. CDR3 sequence (DNA): TGTGCCACCAGTTACGGACCGAACACTGAAGCTTTCTTT.

This sequence joins TRBV20-1 and TRBJ2-7; 7 positions agree with TRBD2. Germline CDR1 is DFQATT and CDR2 is SNEGSKA (reference sequence). This CDR3 spans 13 amino acids. Trimming took 3 bases from V and 3 from J; bases not matched to a gene: 5. CDR3 nucleotides: TGCAGTGCTAGTTGGCGGGAGCACTACGAGCAGTACTTC. Protein: CSASWREHYEQYF.

The genes are TRBV5-1 and TRBJ2-1; D unclear. The CDR3 runs to 13 residues. CDR1 is SGHRS, CDR2 YFSETQ, per germline. Trimming pared 1 base from V and 8 bases from J, leaving 10 bases between. The CDR3 region is CASSLSLEDEQFF. The CDR3 coding sequence is TGCGCCAGCAGCTTGTCGCTTGAGGATGAGCAGTTCTTC.

V is TRBV7-6 and J is TRBJ1-1; tentative D call: TRBD1 (5 bases). Germline CDR1 is SGHVS and CDR2 is FNYEAQ. This CDR3 spans 14 amino acids. Trimming pared 4 bases from V and 5 bases from J, leaving 14 bases between. The chain's CDR3 is CASSSGVGETEAFF. For the CDR3, the DNA is TGTGCCAGCAGCTCTGGGGTGGGGGAAACTGAAGCTTTCTTT.

The V call is TRBV19, the J call TRBJ1-1; no definite D call. V was cut by 6 bases and J by 7 bases, with 15 bases left in between. The CDR3 is made up of 13 amino acids. Per the germline V gene, CDR1 is LNHDA and CDR2 is SQIVND (reference sequence). The CDR3 DNA reads TGTGCCAGTAGCCGAAGGGTTTACGGTGAAGCTTTCTTT. It translates to CASSRRVYGEAFF.